This TCR beta chain was identified during a study of T cell changes during pregnancy in multiple sclerosis. Some clones are missing from TCRdb's copy, which holds only in-frame ones; the method was immunoSEQ multiplex PCR. The table lists about 100,000 clones, 92% of them singletons. Germline lookup yields CDR1 MGHDK and CDR2 SYGVNS. The length of the CDR3 is 15 residues. Unmatched junction bases numbered 6, after V lost 4 bases and J lost 4 bases. The TCR comes from a female donor with multiple sclerosis, enrolled in a pregnancy study. The chain recombines TRBV25-1 with TRBJ2-3; 9 nucleotides match TRBD2. This specimen consisted of peripheral blood, obtained after pregnancy. CDR3 sequence reads: CASSARGGLADTQYF. CDR3 bases: TGTGCCAGCAGTGCGCGGGGGGGCCTGGCAGATACGCAGTATTTT. Full variable domain (rest looked up from reference TRBV25-1 and TRBJ2-3): EADIYQTPRYLVIGTGKKITLECSQTMGHDKMYWYQQDPGMELHLIHYSYGVNSTEKGDLSSESTVSRIRTEHFPLTLESARPSHTSQYLCASSARGGLADTQYFGPGTRLTVL.